The rows below give T cell receptor beta chains drawn from one sample of a study of molecular identifiers for immune sequencing clone quantification. Using its own MiXCR run on the PCR reads, TCRdb lists one record per CDR3 protein. The sample shows about 36,000 distinct CDR3 sequences, 15% to 20% of them seen only once. The sequenced material came from naive CD8+ T cells from blood, with Jurkat cell RNA spiked in. The source of these receptors is a human donor in good health. Some libraries in this study had Jurkat cell RNA spiked in. CDR3s include the opening cysteine and the closing phenylalanine or tryptophan. Fields, in order: CDR3 DNA, CDR3 protein, D gene, clone size, V gene, J gene. The D gene is left open where the match is weak. Not every row has a clone size; where given, it reads once, few, many or a size class.

TGCAGCGTTGAATCCGGGTACGAGCAGTACTTC	CSVESGYEQYF	.	few	TRBV29-1	TRBJ2-7
TGTGCCACCAGCAGCGGACTAGCGGGAGGGGATGAGCAGTTCTTC	CATSSGLAGGDEQFF	TRBD2	many	TRBV15	TRBJ2-1
TGTGCCAGCAGCTTGGGGACAGGGAGAGCTTTCTTT	CASSLGTGRAFF	TRBD1	many	TRBV7-2	TRBJ1-1
TGTGCCAGCGTCCCCCACACCCGGGAGCAGTTCTTC	CASVPHTREQFF	.	many	TRBV13	TRBJ2-1
TGTGCCAGCAGGTCCCCTTTTCCGCCGGGACGGACTAGCACAGATACGCAGTATTTT	CASRSPFPPGRTSTDTQYF	.	few	TRBV6-6	TRBJ2-3
TGTGCCAGCAGTAGCGACAGACTCTCCTACAATGAGCAGTTCTTC	CASSSDRLSYNEQFF	.	many	TRBV12-3/TRBV12-4	TRBJ2-1
TGTGCCAGCAGCCCAACCGGGACAAAAAACATTCAGTACTTC	CASSPTGTKNIQYF	.	.	TRBV3-1	TRBJ2-4
TGTGCCAGCAGCCCCCGACAGGGAACCTACAATGAGCAGTTCTTC	CASSPRQGTYNEQFF	TRBD1	many	TRBV7-9	TRBJ2-1
TGTGCCAGCAGTCATGGGGGACTAGCGGGAGGGCTGGGGCAGTTCTTC	CASSHGGLAGGLGQFF	TRBD2	many	TRBV11-2	TRBJ2-1
TGTGCCAGCAGCTTGACGAGGGTTAGGGACTACGAGCAGTACTTC	CASSLTRVRDYEQYF	.	many	TRBV5-5	TRBJ2-7
TGTGCCAGCAGCCAAGAGAGGGGAGGGTCCGAGACCCAGTACTTC	CASSQERGGSETQYF	TRBD2	few	TRBV14	TRBJ2-5
TGCGCCAGCAGCCCGGGACAGGGGGCAGATACGCAGTATTTT	CASSPGQGADTQYF	TRBD1	many	TRBV4-3	TRBJ2-3
TGCAGCGTTGTTGAGACTAGAAACAATGAGCAGTTCTTC	CSVVETRNNEQFF	.	many	TRBV29-1	TRBJ2-1
TGTGCCAGCAGCCAGAAGCCCGGGATTGCAAACACAGATACGCAGTATTTT	CASSQKPGIANTDTQYF	.	few	TRBV14	TRBJ2-3
TGTGCCAGCCGTATCCGGGGCCACAATGAGCAGTTCTTC	CASRIRGHNEQFF	.	many	TRBV13	TRBJ2-1
TGTGCCAGCAGCTTAGGGGGGTCGCCCTACGAGCAGTACTTC	CASSLGGSPYEQYF	.	medium-sized	TRBV7-9	TRBJ2-7
TGCAGCGTTGAAGTATTACTAGCGGGAGTCCCCCAGGGCTCCTACAATGAGCAGTTCTTC	CSVEVLLAGVPQGSYNEQFF	TRBD2	many	TRBV29-1	TRBJ2-1
TGTGCCAGCAGTTTAAGGGACAGGGGGCCGGACTATGGCTACACCTTC	CASSLRDRGPDYGYTF	TRBD1	.	TRBV12-3/TRBV12-4	TRBJ1-2
TGTGCCAGCACTATACTAGCGGATTACAATGAGCAGTTCTTC	CASTILADYNEQFF	TRBD2	many	TRBV5-5	TRBJ2-1
TGTGCTAGCAGCTTAAGTACTAGCGGGAGTAATGAGCAGTTCTTC	CASSLSTSGSNEQFF	TRBD2	many	TRBV7-7	TRBJ2-1
TGTGCCAGCAGCCCCGACAGGGGTGCAGATACGCAGTATTTT	CASSPDRGADTQYF	TRBD1	few	TRBV12-3/TRBV12-4	TRBJ2-3
TGCAGTGCTAGGGGGACAGGGGGCAATCAGCCCCAGCATTTT	CSARGTGGNQPQHF	TRBD1	many	TRBV20-1	TRBJ1-5
TGTGCCAGCAGTTTCAGGGCGCAGTGGACTGAAGCCTTCTTT	CASSFRAQWTEAFF	.	.	TRBV12-3/TRBV12-4	TRBJ1-1
TGTGCCAGCAGCTTAGCGGGAGTTCTAAATGAGCAGTTCTTC	CASSLAGVLNEQFF	.	many	TRBV13	TRBJ2-1
TGTGCCACCCGAGCGGGAGCCCAAGAGACCCAGTACTTC	CATRAGAQETQYF	TRBD2	.	TRBV2	TRBJ2-5
TGCGCCAGCAGCCAAGGTCCCAGGGGTAGCGGGGAGCTGTTTTTT	CASSQGPRGSGELFF	.	.	TRBV4-3	TRBJ2-2
TGTGCCAGTAGTACCCTATACCGACTGGAACCTAAGGATGAGCAGTTCTTC	CASSTLYRLEPKDEQFF	.	few	TRBV19	TRBJ2-1
TGTGCCAGCAGCCCTCGGGCAGGGGACCTCTCTGGGGCCAACGTCCTGACTTTC	CASSPRAGDLSGANVLTF	.	many	TRBV7-9	TRBJ2-6
TGCAGCGTTTCGGGCCTCAGATCCGGGGAGCTGTTTTTT	CSVSGLRSGELFF	.	.	TRBV29-1	TRBJ2-2
TGTGCCAGCAGCGAAGGGGTGTACGAGCAGTACTTC	CASSEGVYEQYF	.	once	TRBV7-9	TRBJ2-7
TGTGCCAGCAGCCAACGCACCAAAGCAGAACCTTATGGCTACACCTTC	CASSQRTKAEPYGYTF	.	many	TRBV4-2	TRBJ1-2
TGTGCCAGCAGTTTGAATAGCGGCTACGAGCAGTACTTC	CASSLNSGYEQYF	.	many	TRBV27	TRBJ2-7
TGTGCCAGCAGTCTACACACTAGCGGGAGCGGGGAGCTGTTTTTT	CASSLHTSGSGELFF	TRBD2	.	TRBV9	TRBJ2-2
TGTGCCAGCAGCTCCGGATACCTCTACGAGCAGTACTTC	CASSSGYLYEQYF	.	many	TRBV7-9	TRBJ2-7
TGCGCCAGCAGCTTGACGGCCTCCTACGAGCAGTACTTC	CASSLTASYEQYF	.	many	TRBV5-1	TRBJ2-7
TGTGCCAGCAGTTACCCGACCGGGGGGGGAACCGGGGAGCTGTTTTTT	CASSYPTGGGTGELFF	TRBD2	many	TRBV6-5	TRBJ2-2
TGTGCCACCAGCAGAGATTTAGGGACCGGGGAGCTGTTTTTT	CATSRDLGTGELFF	.	few	TRBV15	TRBJ2-2
TGTGCCAGCACCCGCTCGCCGTGGACAACCCCCGGGGAGCTGTTTTTT	CASTRSPWTTPGELFF	.	many	TRBV7-2	TRBJ2-2
TGTGCCAGCAGTTACTCGAGGATTGCTCTGGGTGGCTACACCTTC	CASSYSRIALGGYTF	.	many	TRBV6-2/TRBV6-3	TRBJ1-2
TGTGCCAGCAGCGTAGGAGGACGCGGGAGAGGCGAGCAGTACTTC	CASSVGGRGRGEQYF	TRBD2	many	TRBV9	TRBJ2-7
TGCGCCAGCAGCTTGGGATCGGGCTACGAGCAGTACTTC	CASSLGSGYEQYF	.	.	TRBV5-1	TRBJ2-7
TGTGCCAGCAGTCCGACAGTAAACACTGAAGCTTTCTTT	CASSPTVNTEAFF	.	many	TRBV28	TRBJ1-1
TGTGCCAGCAGTTACATAGGGGGGAGAACTGAAGCTTTCTTT	CASSYIGGRTEAFF	.	many	TRBV6-5	TRBJ1-1
TGTGCCAGCAGCTTGGATGGCGGGGAGCTGTTTTTT	CASSLDGGELFF	.	many	TRBV5-8	TRBJ2-2
TGTGCCAGCAGCTCGGGACAAACCTACGAGCAGTACTTC	CASSSGQTYEQYF	.	many	TRBV7-9	TRBJ2-7
TGTGCCAGCAGTTCCCTGACAGGAGGAGAGCAGTACTTC	CASSSLTGGEQYF	.	few	TRBV28	TRBJ2-7
TGCGCCAGCAGTGAGTCTGGAGGAACCAGGACGGGGGAGCTGTTTTTT	CASSESGGTRTGELFF	.	few	TRBV10-2	TRBJ2-2
TGTGCCATCAGTGAGGGCATGTTCTCCTACGAGCAGTACTTC	CAISEGMFSYEQYF	.	.	TRBV10-3	TRBJ2-7
TGTGCCACCAGTGATTTGACTAGCCGGAGCGGTCCAGATACGCAGTATTTT	CATSDLTSRSGPDTQYF	.	few	TRBV24-1	TRBJ2-3
TGTGCCAGCACGACAGGGAAGGTTCAGCCCCAGCATTTT	CASTTGKVQPQHF	TRBD1	many	TRBV12-3/TRBV12-4	TRBJ1-5
TGTGCCAGCAGTCCAACTAGCGGGAAAGGTTCGAATGAGCAGTTCTTC	CASSPTSGKGSNEQFF	TRBD2	.	TRBV28	TRBJ2-1
TGCAGTGCTAGCCACCGGGACAGCGAAGAGACCCAGTACTTC	CSASHRDSEETQYF	TRBD1	once	TRBV20-1	TRBJ2-5
TGTGCCAGCAGTCCCCATGCCGGGGAGCTGTTTTTT	CASSPHAGELFF	.	few	TRBV6-2/TRBV6-3	TRBJ2-2
TGTGCCAGCAGCTTCGGCGGTAAAACTGAGCAGTTCTTC	CASSFGGKTEQFF	.	many	TRBV5-6	TRBJ2-1